This passage covers 2 T cell receptor beta chains from one sample sequenced in a study of OX40 agonist ivuxolimab in advanced cancers. TCRdb keeps only in-frame clones here, not all; method: immunoSEQ multiplex PCR. The profile shows tens of thousands of clones, about nine tenths of them singletons. Here the sequenced sample was CD4+ or CD8+ T cells sorted from blood, taken in a trial of the OX40 agonist ivuxolimab. The receptors here all came from an adult with an advanced solid tumor such as melanoma, head and neck, liver or kidney cancer.

The chain has TRBV4-3 and TRBJ2-3; D might be TRBD1 (6 bases). CDR1 and CDR2 from the germline V gene are LGHNA and YSLEER. Trimming took 0 bases from V and 2 from J, leaving 15 bases between them. This CDR3 is 17 amino acids long. In DNA form, the CDR3 reads TGCGCCAGCAGCCAAGAACGGGTGGACAGAGACACAGATACGCAGTATTTT. Translated, it gives CASSQERVDRDTDTQYF.

This rearrangement joins TRBV19 to TRBJ2-2; TRBD2 matches at 11 bases. Germline-derived CDR1 and CDR2 are LNHDA and SQIVND (reference sequence). V lost 4 bases to trimming and J lost 4 bases; unmatched junction nucleotides: 5. This CDR3 is built from 16 residues. CDR3 coding DNA: TGTGCCAGTAGTAAGACTAGCGGGAACCCCACCGGGGAGCTGTTTTTT. This codes for CASSKTSGNPTGELFF.